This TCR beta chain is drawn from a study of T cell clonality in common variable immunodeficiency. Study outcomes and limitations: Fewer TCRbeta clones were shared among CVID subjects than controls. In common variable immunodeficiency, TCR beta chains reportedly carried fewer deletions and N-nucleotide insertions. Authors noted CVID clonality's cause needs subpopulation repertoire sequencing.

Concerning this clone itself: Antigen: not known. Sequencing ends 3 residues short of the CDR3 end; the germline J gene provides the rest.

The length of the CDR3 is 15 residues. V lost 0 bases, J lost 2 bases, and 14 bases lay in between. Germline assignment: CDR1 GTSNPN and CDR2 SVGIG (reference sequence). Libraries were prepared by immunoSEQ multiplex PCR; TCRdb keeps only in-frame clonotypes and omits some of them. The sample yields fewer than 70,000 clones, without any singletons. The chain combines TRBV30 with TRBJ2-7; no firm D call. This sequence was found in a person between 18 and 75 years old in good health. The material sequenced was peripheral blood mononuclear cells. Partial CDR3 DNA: TGTGCCTGGAGTGTAGATGTGACACGGCCCTACGAG. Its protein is CAWSVDVTRPYE. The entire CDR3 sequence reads CAWSVDVTRPYEQYF.